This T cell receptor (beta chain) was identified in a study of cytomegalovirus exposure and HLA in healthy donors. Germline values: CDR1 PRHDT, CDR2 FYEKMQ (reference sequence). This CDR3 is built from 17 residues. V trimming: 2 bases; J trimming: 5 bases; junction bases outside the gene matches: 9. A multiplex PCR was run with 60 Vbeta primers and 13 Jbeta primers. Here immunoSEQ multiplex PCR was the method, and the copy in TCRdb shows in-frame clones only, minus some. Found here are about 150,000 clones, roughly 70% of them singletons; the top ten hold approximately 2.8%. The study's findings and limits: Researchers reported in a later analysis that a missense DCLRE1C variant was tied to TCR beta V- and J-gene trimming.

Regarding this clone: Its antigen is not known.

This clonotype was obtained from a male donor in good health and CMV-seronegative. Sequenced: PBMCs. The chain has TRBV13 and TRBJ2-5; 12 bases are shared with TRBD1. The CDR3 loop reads CASSLTRDRGPGETQYF. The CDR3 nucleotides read TGTGCCAGCAGCTTAACACGGGACAGGGGGCCAGGGGAGACCCAGTACTTC. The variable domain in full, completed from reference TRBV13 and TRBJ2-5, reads AAGVIQSPRHLIKEKRETATLKCYPIPRHDTVYWYQQGPGQDPQFLISFYEKMQSDKGSIPDRFSAQQFSDYHSELNMSSLELGDSALYFCASSLTRDRGPGETQYFGPGTRLLVL.